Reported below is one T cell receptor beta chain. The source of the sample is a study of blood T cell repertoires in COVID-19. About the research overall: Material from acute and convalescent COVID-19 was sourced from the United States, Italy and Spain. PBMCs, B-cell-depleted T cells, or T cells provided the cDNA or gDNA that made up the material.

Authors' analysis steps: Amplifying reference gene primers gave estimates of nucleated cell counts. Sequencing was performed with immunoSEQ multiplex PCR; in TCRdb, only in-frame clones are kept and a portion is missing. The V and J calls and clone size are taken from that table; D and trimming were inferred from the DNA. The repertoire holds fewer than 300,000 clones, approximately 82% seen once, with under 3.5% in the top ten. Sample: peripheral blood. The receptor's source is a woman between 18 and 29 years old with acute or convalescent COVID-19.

CDR3 in DNA: TGTGCCAGCAGCTTGGGACTAGCGGAGATCTACAATGAGCAGTTCTTC. This encodes CASSLGLAEIYNEQFF. The chain couples TRBV5-5 to TRBJ2-1, with TRBD2 matching 9 bases. Trimming took 0 bases from V and 3 from J; bases not matched to a gene: 4. The germline V gene encodes CDR1 SGHKS and CDR2 YYEKEE (reference sequence). The CDR3 is 16 residues long.